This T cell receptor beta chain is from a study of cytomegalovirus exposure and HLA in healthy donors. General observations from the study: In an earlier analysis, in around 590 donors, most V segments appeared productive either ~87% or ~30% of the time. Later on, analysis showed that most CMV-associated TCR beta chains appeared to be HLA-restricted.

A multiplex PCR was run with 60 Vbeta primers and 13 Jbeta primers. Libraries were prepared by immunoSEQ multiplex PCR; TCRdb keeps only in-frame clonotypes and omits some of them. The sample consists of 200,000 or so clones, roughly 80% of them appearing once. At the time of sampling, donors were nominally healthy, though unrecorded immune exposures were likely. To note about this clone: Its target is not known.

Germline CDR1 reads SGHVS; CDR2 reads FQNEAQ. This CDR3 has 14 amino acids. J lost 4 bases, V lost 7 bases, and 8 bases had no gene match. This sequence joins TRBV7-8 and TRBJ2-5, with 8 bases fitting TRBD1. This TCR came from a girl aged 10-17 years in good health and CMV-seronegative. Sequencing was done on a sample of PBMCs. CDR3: CASTTDRVAETQYF. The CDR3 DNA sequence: TGTGCCAGCACCACGGACAGGGTGGCAGAGACCCAGTACTTC.